Listed below are T cell receptor beta chains from one sample, sequenced in a study of early stage breast cancer tumors. Using immunoSEQ multiplex PCR, the repertoire was profiled, and TCRdb retains in-frame clones only, with some absent. The sample shows around 71,000 clones, roughly 80% of them seen only once. The sample consisted of blood. The origin of the receptors is a person in their sixties with breast cancer. Both conserved end residues are part of each CDR3. Fields, in order: clone size, D gene, J gene, V gene, CDR3 DNA, CDR3 protein. A D gene is named only where the DNA matches it firmly. A row's size may be missing; if present it is once, few, many or a size class.

>NA|NA|TRBJ2-3|TRBV5-4
TGTGCCAGCAGGCCCCAACCGGGGCAGGGGCGATTAGATACGCAGTATTTT
CASRPQPGQGRLDTQYF
>NA|NA|TRBJ2-1|TRBV11-3
TGTGCCAGCAGCCAGACAGGAAATGAGCAGTTCTTC
CASSQTGNEQFF
>NA|NA|TRBJ2-2|TRBV28
TGTGCCAGCAGTTTTCTATCGAGAAAGGAGGGCACCGGGGAGCTGTTTTTT
CASSFLSRKEGTGELFF
>NA|NA|TRBJ2-7|TRBV2
TGTGCCAGCATGAGCAGGTTCTACGAGCAGTACTTC
CASMSRFYEQYF
>NA|NA|TRBJ2-2|TRBV18
TGTGCCAGCTCACCACCCGCCCTAAACACCGGGGAGCTGTTTTTT
CASSPPALNTGELFF
>once|NA|TRBJ1-2|TRBV6-1
TGTGCCAGCAGTCTGGTAGGCGGCTACACCTTC
CASSLVGGYTF
>NA|NA|TRBJ1-6|TRBV5-1
TGCGCCAGCGGTTGGTCCGGGGGCGATAATTCACCCCTCCACTTT
CASGWSGGDNSPLHF
>NA|TRBD2|TRBJ2-1|TRBV29-1
TGCAGCGTTGAAGAGGGGACTAGCGCGAACAATGAGCAGTTCTTC
CSVEEGTSANNEQFF
>NA|NA|TRBJ1-5|TRBV7-9
TGTGCCAGCAGCTTAAATAGCAATCAGCCCCAGCATTTT
CASSLNSNQPQHF
>NA|NA|TRBJ2-5|TRBV9
TGTGCCAGCAGCGTAGGTCAGGGTGGTCAGGGGGGGGAGACCCAGTACTTC
CASSVGQGGQGGETQYF
>NA|NA|TRBJ2-2|TRBV6-5
TGTGCCGTCAGGGTTGAGGCCACCGGGGAGCTGTTTTTT
CAVRVEATGELFF
>once|NA|TRBJ2-5|TRBV7-7
TGTGCTAGCAGCTTAGGGACGGCTGGCAAGTTAAAAAGGACCCAGTACTTC
CASSLGTAGKLKRTQYF
>few|NA|TRBJ1-2|TRBV11-2
TGTGCCAGCAGCACCTTGACAGCTGCCGTGGGCTACACCTTC
CASSTLTAAVGYTF
>NA|NA|TRBJ1-2|TRBV14
TGTGCCAGCAGCCAAGCTGAGGCCGGAGGCTACACCTTC
CASSQAEAGGYTF
>NA|NA|TRBJ2-2|TRBV11-3
TGTGCCAGCAGCGGACAGCCCGGGGAGCTGTTTTTT
CASSGQPGELFF
>few|NA|TRBJ1-6|TRBV6-5
TGTGCCAGCAGTTCAGGGACGGAAAATTCACCCCTCCACTTT
CASSSGTENSPLHF
>NA|NA|TRBJ2-3|TRBV11-1
TGTGCCAGCAGCTTCCCCCGGGGCGGGAGCACAGATACGCAGTATTTT
CASSFPRGGSTDTQYF
>NA|NA|TRBJ1-1|TRBV4-3
TGCGCCAGCAGCCAACACCTAGGGTCTGAAGCTTTCTTT
CASSQHLGSEAFF
>NA|NA|TRBJ1-6|TRBV6-6
TGTGCCAGCAGTTATGGGGGAAATGGGTTGGCACCCCTCCACTTT
CASSYGGNGLAPLHF
>NA|NA|TRBJ1-1|TRBV5-1
TGCGCCAGCAGCTTGGGGAAACTCACTGAAGCTTTCTTT
CASSLGKLTEAFF
>once|TRBD1|TRBJ1-4|TRBV4-1
TGCGCCAGCAGCCGCGACCCGGGCGGACAGGGGAGCGGTAAACTGTTTTTT
CASSRDPGGQGSGKLFF
>NA|NA|TRBJ2-6|TRBV6-6
TGTGCCGCCCAGGATGGTGAGGCCAACGTCCTGACTTTC
CAAQDGEANVLTF
>NA|TRBD2|TRBJ2-4|TRBV15
TGTGCCACCAGCAGAACCCCGGGGGGGCGGGAGTGGGGTGACATTCAGTACTTC
CATSRTPGGREWGDIQYF
>few|NA|TRBJ1-6|TRBV19
TGTGCCAGTAGAGGTCAGGCGGACTCACCCCTCCACTTT
CASRGQADSPLHF
>NA|NA|TRBJ1-2|TRBV4-1
TGCGCCAGCAGCCCAGTCGCCACGTATGGCTACACCTTC
CASSPVATYGYTF
>NA|NA|TRBJ1-1|TRBV5-6
TGTGCCAGCAGCGCGGGGACCGCGTTTCCTTTGGCTTTCTTT
CASSAGTAFPLAFF
>NA|TRBD1|TRBJ1-1|TRBV10-3
TGTGCCATCAGACCGACAGGGGAGTCTCGAGCTTTCTTT
CAIRPTGESRAFF
>NA|NA|TRBJ1-3|TRBV5-1
TGCGCCAGCAGAGATGGGGGGACTTACTCTGGAAACACCATATATTTT
CASRDGGTYSGNTIYF
>NA|NA|TRBJ2-7|TRBV7-8
TGTGCCAGCAGCTTAGGGTTTGGCTACGAGCAGTACTTC
CASSLGFGYEQYF
>few|TRBD1|TRBJ1-1|TRBV4-2
TGTGCCAGCAGCCCGGACAGGATTAACACTGAAGCTTTCTTT
CASSPDRINTEAFF
>NA|NA|TRBJ2-3|TRBV7-3
TGTGCCAGCAGCCCGGGCCTTAGCACAGATACGCAGTATTTT
CASSPGLSTDTQYF
>NA|TRBD1|TRBJ1-2|TRBV28
TGTGCCAGCAGTTACCCTGGGACAGTCTATGGCTACACCTTC
CASSYPGTVYGYTF
>NA|TRBD1|TRBJ2-7|TRBV28
TGTGCCAGCAGCCTAGGGACAGCGCCCTACGAGCAGTACTTC
CASSLGTAPYEQYF
>NA|TRBD1|TRBJ1-2|TRBV15
TGTGCCACCAGCAGGGACAGGTTCTATGGCTACACCTTC
CATSRDRFYGYTF
>NA|NA|TRBJ1-1|TRBV2
TGTGCCAGCAGTGAGGGTACCTACTATGAAGCTTTCTTT
CASSEGTYYEAFF
>NA|NA|TRBJ1-6|TRBV9
TGTGCCAGCAGCGCCGCCCAGAGCTCCTATAATTCACCCCTCCACTTT
CASSAAQSSYNSPLHF
>NA|NA|TRBJ1-5|TRBV7-9
TGTGCCAGCAGCTTAGGTGGTCCGAGCAATCAGCCCCAGCATTTT
CASSLGGPSNQPQHF
>NA|TRBD1|TRBJ2-7|TRBV19
TGTGCCAGTAGTGTGGACAGGGGGCACGAGCAGTACTTC
CASSVDRGHEQYF
>NA|NA|TRBJ2-5|TRBV6-4
TGTGCCAGCAGTTTATCTAGCAATGAGACCCAGTACTTC
CASSLSSNETQYF
>NA|NA|TRBJ1-1|TRBV28
TGTGCCAGCAGTCGTTACCACGGGGGCACTGAAGCTTTCTTT
CASSRYHGGTEAFF
>NA|TRBD2|TRBJ2-7|TRBV23-1
TGCGCCAGCAGTCAGCGGACGGGGGGTGAGCAGTACTTC
CASSQRTGGEQYF
>NA|NA|TRBJ2-4|TRBV6-1
TGTGCCAGCATTAGGGACTCCTCAGGAATTCAGTACTTC
CASIRDSSGIQYF
>NA|NA|TRBJ2-3|TRBV19
TGTGCCAGTAGTATGGTCGGGGGAAGGGCGAAAGATACGCAGTATTTT
CASSMVGGRAKDTQYF
>NA|NA|TRBJ2-3|TRBV7-3
TGTGCCAGCAGCTCCCTCCCCTTAGATACGCAGTATTTT
CASSSLPLDTQYF
>NA|TRBD1|TRBJ2-5|TRBV10-1
TGCGCCAGCAGTGAGTGGGGACAGTTAGAGACCCAGTACTTC
CASSEWGQLETQYF
>NA|TRBD2|TRBJ2-3|TRBV7-2
TGTGCCAGCAGCTTAAATCTAGGGACTAGGACGGCCCCGGCGCAGTATTTT
CASSLNLGTRTAPAQYF
>few|TRBD1|TRBJ1-5|TRBV6-6
TGTGCCAGCAGTCCACAGGGGTCGGGAAGGCAGCCCCAGCATTTT
CASSPQGSGRQPQHF